What follows is one T cell receptor (beta chain) and its context. Its target antigen remains unknown. No quality values exist for individual bases; no much larger clone is one base distant. The time point label, read with the paper, signifies: baseline before first vaccination. Vaccinee samples came from UK trials COV001 and COV002, including a single-blind randomized controlled phase 2/3 trial of AZD1222 (ChAdOx1 nCoV-19) in healthy adults. For TCRbeta chain sequencing, PBMC samples were collected from trial participants at day 0 and at day 28 after the second dose. The CDR3 regions of human TCRbeta chains were subjected to immunosequencing. The authors' analysis ran thus. TCRs in the repertoires were matched against a reference library of SARS-CoV-2-specific TCRs that had been generated with the MIRA antigen-specificity platform. Breadth was defined as the fraction of unique TCRs that were SARS-CoV-2-associated. Depth was defined as the fraction of total T cells that were SARS-CoV-2-associated. Using the MIRA data, every spike-specific TCR was mapped to the spike region that the TCR reacted to and assigned to either a CD4 or a CD8 class. Log10-transformed breadth and depth values were compared by one-way ANOVA with Sidak's multiple comparisons tests. TCRdb's version of the immuneACCESS table is confined to in-frame rearrangements and falls short of the full clone set. An unresolved V gene accounts for under half of the shortfall where checked; the remainder is of unknown origin. V and J calls and clone size are copied from that table; D and trimming were computed from the DNA. The sample records 110,000 or so clones, approximately 83% of which are singletons. Together, the top ten hold about 9.8% of the sample.

The source of the sample is a study of T cell responses to AZD1222 COVID-19 vaccine listed by TCRdb under 2021. Study-level background: AZD1222 recipients whose second dose came at about 4 weeks and those whose second dose came at about 12 weeks were combined into one group, since spike-specific TCR depth and breadth did not differ between the two schedules. TCR sequencing was performed for fewer than 250 trial participants, of whom 200 to 220 were given two doses of AZD1222 and around 25 were given two doses of MenACWY control vaccine. Trial participants were enrolled by age into subgroups of 18-55, 56-69 and 70-plus years, and 148, 28 and 57 TCR-sequenced participants, respectively, were included in these subgroups.

The CDR3 contains 15 residues, cysteine and phenylalanine counted. This entry keeps only the CDR3 DNA: 45 bases, framed from base 1. According to the germline V gene, CDR1 reads MNHEY and CDR2 reads SVGAGI. V is trimmed back by 0 bases and J by 5 bases, and the junction contains 7 bases that no gene match accounts for. Study-level results and caveats: Participants were mostly white British and included more females than males, and it was suggested by the authors that clonal diversity may have been underestimated. In the small 56-69-year group, the increase in depth fell short of significance, most likely because of low power. Conclusions about previously exposed vaccinees are limited because only a handful of AZD1222 recipients were SARS-CoV-2 seropositive at baseline. Vaccine-associated CD4 TCRs spanned the whole spike protein, with dominant responses in regions 160-218 and 743-854. Nearly half of unique spike-specific TCRs reportedly recognized epitopes outside regions mutated in the B.1.351 and B.1.1.7 variants. Because no day 14 peak-response samples were available, repertoires were characterized only after the peak T cell response. A significant rise in spike-specific TCR breadth and depth was observed after two AZD1222 doses relative to day 0 and relative to MenACWY recipients.

The chain couples TRBV6-5 to TRBJ2-7; the junction holds 7 bases that match TRBD1. The TCR comes from an adult in good health. Specimen: peripheral blood, collected on day 0 of AZD1222 vaccination. The nucleotides read TGTGCCAGCAGTTACTCCCCAGGGGGAGTAGACGAGCAGTACTTC. Translated, this gives CASSYSPGGVDEQYF.